This TCR beta chain was obtained from a study of PD-1 blockade in classical Hodgkin lymphoma. About the research overall: The patients were dosed with nivolumab 3 mg/kg, infused intravenously every 2 weeks.

Findings of the study overall: Exclusion removed patients who began nivolumab under 1 year after ASCT. Healthy donors were reported to have higher baseline TCR diversity than newly diagnosed patients. Whereas CD4+ TCR diversity had risen significantly by C4D1, CD8+ TCR diversity had not.

The CDR3 has 21 residues. V lost 2 bases, J lost 2 bases, and 30 bases lay in between. Per germline, CDR1 SGHRS and CDR2 YFSETQ. Time point meaning: cycle 4 day 1 (C4D1), after 6 weeks of nivolumab. Brentuximab vedotin exposure varied, and every patient relapsed after autologous stem cell transplantation. By magnetic negative selection, CD4+ T cells were purified from thawed PBMCs. Of note for this clone: Its antigen is as yet unknown.

This table comes from immunoSEQ multiplex PCR, and its TCRdb copy is limited to in-frame clones, with some not included. The table includes roughly 35,000 clones, about 90% detected once. This receptor was obtained from a human donor with classical Hodgkin lymphoma. The chain couples TRBV5-1 to TRBJ2-3; TRBD1 or TRBD2 may be the D gene (5 bases each). The source material was CD4+ T cells from blood, sampled before the fourth cycle of nivolumab. This CDR3 reads CASSFPGLASGWAPTTDTQYF. The CDR3 region has the DNA TGCGCCAGCAGCTTCCCAGGGCTAGCCAGCGGATGGGCACCCACCACAGATACGCAGTATTTT.